This T cell receptor (beta chain) originates from a study of blood T cell repertoires in COVID-19. Study-wide context: The study drew acute and convalescent COVID-19 samples from the United States, Italy and Spain. Nucleic acid was either cDNA or gDNA, and it came from T cells, B-cell-depleted T cells, or PBMCs.

The authors' processing: How many nucleated cells were present was estimated from reference gene primer amplification. Sequenced by immunoSEQ multiplex PCR; TCRdb stores in-frame clones only, minus some. That table is the source of V, J and clone size, and D and trimming were worked out from the DNA. Of 70,000 to 85,000 clones listed, roughly 84% are singletons. This CDR3 has 15 residues. The ends were cut back, 1 base at V and 4 bases at J, with 14 bases in the middle. Germline V gene sequence: CDR1 LNHDA, CDR2 SQIVND (reference sequence). The sequence derives from a man between 65 and 80 years old with active or convalescent COVID-19. The sample comprised peripheral blood. The chain has TRBV19 and TRBJ2-7, with D tentatively TRBD2 (6 bases). The CDR3 reads CASSIAGDLGYEQYF. CDR3 nucleotide sequence: TGTGCCAGTAGTATAGCGGGGGACCTCGGGTACGAGCAGTACTTC.